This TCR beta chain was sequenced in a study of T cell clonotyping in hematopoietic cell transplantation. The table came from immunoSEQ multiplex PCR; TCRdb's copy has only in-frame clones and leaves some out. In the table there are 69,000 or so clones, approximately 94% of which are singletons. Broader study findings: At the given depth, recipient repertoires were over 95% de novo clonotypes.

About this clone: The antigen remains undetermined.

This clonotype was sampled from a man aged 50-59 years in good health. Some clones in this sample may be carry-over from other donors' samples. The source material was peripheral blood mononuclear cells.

CDR3 sequence: CASSPGGVNEKLFF. The CDR3 nucleotides are TGTGCCAGCAGCCCTGGGGGGGTTAATGAAAAACTGTTTTTT. The chain links TRBV7-9 to TRBJ1-4, with D possibly matching TRBD1 (5 bases). Germline V gene data show CDR1 as SEHNR and CDR2 as FQNEAQ (reference sequence). V was pared by 5 bases and J by 4 bases, with 11 bases between. The CDR3 totals 14 residues.